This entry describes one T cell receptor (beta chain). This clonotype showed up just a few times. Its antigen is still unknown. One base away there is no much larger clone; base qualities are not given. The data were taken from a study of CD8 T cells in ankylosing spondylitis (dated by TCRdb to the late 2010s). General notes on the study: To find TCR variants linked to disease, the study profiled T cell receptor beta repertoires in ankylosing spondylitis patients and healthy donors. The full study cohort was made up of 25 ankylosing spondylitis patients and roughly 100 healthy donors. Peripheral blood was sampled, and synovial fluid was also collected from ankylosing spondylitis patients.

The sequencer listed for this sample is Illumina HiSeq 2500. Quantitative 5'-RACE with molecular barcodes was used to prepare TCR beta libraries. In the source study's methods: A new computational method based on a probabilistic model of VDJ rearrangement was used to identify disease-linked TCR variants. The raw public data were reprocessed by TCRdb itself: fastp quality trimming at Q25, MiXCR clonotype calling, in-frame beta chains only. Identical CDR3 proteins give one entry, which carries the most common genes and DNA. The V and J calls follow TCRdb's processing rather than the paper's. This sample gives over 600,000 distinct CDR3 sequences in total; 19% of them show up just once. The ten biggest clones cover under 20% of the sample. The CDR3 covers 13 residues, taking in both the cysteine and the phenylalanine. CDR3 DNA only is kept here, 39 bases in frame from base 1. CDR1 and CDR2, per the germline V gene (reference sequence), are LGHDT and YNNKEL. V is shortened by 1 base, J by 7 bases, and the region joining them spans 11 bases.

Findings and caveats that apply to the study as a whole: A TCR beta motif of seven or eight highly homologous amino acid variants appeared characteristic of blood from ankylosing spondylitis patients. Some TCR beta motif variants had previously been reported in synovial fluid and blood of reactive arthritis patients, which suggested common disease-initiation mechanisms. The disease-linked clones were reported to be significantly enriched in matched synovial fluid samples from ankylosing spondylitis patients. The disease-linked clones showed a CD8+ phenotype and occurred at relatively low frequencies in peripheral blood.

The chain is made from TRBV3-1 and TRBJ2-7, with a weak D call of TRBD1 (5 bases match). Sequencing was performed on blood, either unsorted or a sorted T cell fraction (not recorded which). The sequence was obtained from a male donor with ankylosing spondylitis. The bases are TGTGCCAGCAGCCAAGGGGGCTCGGAGGAGCAGTACTTC. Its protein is CASSQGGSEEQYF.